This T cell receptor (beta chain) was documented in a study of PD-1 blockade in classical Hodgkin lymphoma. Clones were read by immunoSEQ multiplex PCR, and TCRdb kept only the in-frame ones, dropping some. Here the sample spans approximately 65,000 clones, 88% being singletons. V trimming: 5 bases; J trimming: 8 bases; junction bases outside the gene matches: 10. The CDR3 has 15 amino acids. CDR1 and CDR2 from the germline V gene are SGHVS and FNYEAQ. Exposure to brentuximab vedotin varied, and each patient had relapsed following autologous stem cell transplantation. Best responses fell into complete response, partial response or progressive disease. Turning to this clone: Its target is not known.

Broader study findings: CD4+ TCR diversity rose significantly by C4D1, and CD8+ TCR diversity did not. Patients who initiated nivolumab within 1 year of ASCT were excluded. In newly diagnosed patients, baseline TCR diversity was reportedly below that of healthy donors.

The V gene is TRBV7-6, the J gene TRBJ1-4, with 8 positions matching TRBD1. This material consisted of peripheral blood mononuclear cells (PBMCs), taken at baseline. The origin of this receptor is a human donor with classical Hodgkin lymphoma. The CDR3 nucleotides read TGTGCCAGCAGCGCCCGGGACAGGATTATCGAAAAACTGTTTTTT. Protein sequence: CASSARDRIIEKLFF.